Below, 30 T cell receptor beta chains from the same sample are listed, as sequenced in a study of shared clonotypes between healthy human individuals (dated by TCRdb to the early 2020s). Library method: the immunoSEQ multiplex PCR assay. The source is immuneACCESS, and TCRdb retained only in-frame sequences with V and J called. Part of the clones is not carried over; for the studies checked, unresolved V genes explain less than half of this, and the remainder is unexplained. In all, the sample holds about 470,000 clones, and about four fifths of those were seen once. The top ten clonotypes cover around 14% of the sample. Material for sequencing was PBMCs. The receptors were sampled from a middle-aged woman in good health. Some clones in this sample may be carry-over from other donors' samples.

The V call is TRBV5-6, the J call TRBJ2-5; possibly TRBD1 or TRBD2 for D (7 bases each). The DNA end lines up better with TRBJ2-7; the J call may be wrong. Germline lookup yields CDR1 SGHDT and CDR2 YYEEEE. The CDR3 totals 14 residues. Written as DNA, the CDR3 is TGTGCCAGCAGCAGGGGGGGACAGAGCTACGAGCAGTACTTC. Translation gives CASSRGGQSYEQYF.

The chain carries TRBV4-2 and TRBJ2-2; 10 positions match TRBD1. The J segment lost 6 bases and the V segment lost 0 bases, leaving 13 bases of the junction unmatched. CDR1 LGHNA and CDR2 YNFKEQ come from the germline V gene. The length of the CDR3 is 19 residues. The CDR3 DNA sequence: TGTGCCAGCAGCCAAGATAGGAGGGACCGGGACAGGGGTTCCGGGGAGCTGTTTTTT. It encodes CASSQDRRDRDRGSGELFF.

The chain couples TRBV20-1 to TRBJ2-7; TRBD1 or TRBD2 may be the D gene (5 bases each). Germline V gives CDR1 DFQATT, CDR2 SNEGSKA (reference sequence). V was shortened by 6 bases and J by 6 bases, with 12 bases between the two germline ends. The CDR3 length is 11 residues. CDR3 amino acids: CSAPVGREQYF. The CDR3 nucleotides read TGCAGTGCCCCGGTGGGACGCGAGCAGTACTTC.

The rearrangement joins TRBV7-9 to TRBJ2-2, with D perhaps being TRBD1 or TRBD2 (7 bases each). The V gene's germline CDR1 is SEHNR and CDR2 FQNEAQ (reference sequence). V was shortened by 6 bases and J by 0 bases, with 14 bases between the two germline ends. This CDR3 is built from 16 residues. The CDR3 DNA reads TGTGCCAGCAGACCCAGGGGGGGGACGAACACCGGGGAGCTGTTTTTT. Amino acid sequence: CASRPRGGTNTGELFF.

The gene calls are TRBV5-6 and TRBJ2-1; 10 bases align to TRBD2. The CDR3 covers 14 residues. J lost 9 bases, V lost 7 bases, and 10 bases had no gene match. Germline values: CDR1 SGHDT, CDR2 YYEEEE. The CDR3 loop is CASSSSGRTAEQFF. The CDR3 DNA is TGTGCCAGCTCTTCTAGCGGGAGAACGGCTGAGCAGTTCTTC.

This clone was counted a few times. This sequence joins TRBV9 and TRBJ1-3; no clear D gene. Germline-derived CDR1 and CDR2 are SGDLS and YYNGEE. The CDR3 is made up of 12 amino acids. With 3 bases removed from V and 4 bases from J, the gap between germline ends came to 5 bases. CDR3 nucleotides: TGTGCCAGCAGCGCTCTAGGAAACACCATATATTTT. Its protein is CASSALGNTIYF.

The chain's CDR3 is CASSQTGEPDTQYF. For the CDR3, the DNA is TGTGCCAGCAGCCAGACAGGGGAACCAGATACGCAGTATTTT. The chain couples TRBV6-4 to TRBJ2-3, with TRBD1 matching 8 bases. V was pared by 6 bases and J by 4 bases, with 6 bases of the junction left unmatched. Per the germline V gene, CDR1 is MRHNA and CDR2 is SNTAGT. The CDR3 length is 14 residues.

CDR3 bases: TGTGCCAGCTCCCCGGTTGTGGACAGGGTCTACGAGCAGTACTTC. Translated, it gives CASSPVVDRVYEQYF. The V and J genes are TRBV18 and TRBJ2-7; 8 bases align to TRBD1. V trimming: 6 bases; J trimming: 3 bases; junction bases outside the gene matches: 10. This CDR3 spans 15 amino acids. Germline-derived CDR1 and CDR2 are KGHSH and LQKENI.

This clone was seen a few times. The rearrangement links TRBV7-3 to TRBJ2-3; D might be TRBD1 or TRBD2, each matching 5 bases. Trimming shortened V by 2 bases and J by 2 bases, and 11 bases separated the two germline ends. The germline V gene encodes CDR1 SGHTA and CDR2 FQGTGA. This CDR3 is built from 15 residues. This chain's CDR3 is CASSLVGTNTDTQYF. DNA of the CDR3: TGTGCCAGCAGCTTAGTGGGGACCAACACAGATACGCAGTATTTT.

As regards this clone: This CDR3 fails to terminate in the conserved phenylalanine or tryptophan, so it likely reflects a read error. Because the CDR3's place on the DNA is in doubt, the DNA is left out and the CDR3 is given as listed by TCRdb. The CDR3 is CSVGPGLGQL. This chain uses TRBV20-1 with TRBJ2-7; TRBD2 reflects the table's D call only, with no check against the DNA. In germline, CDR1 is DFQATT, CDR2 SNEGSKA (reference sequence). The CDR3 is made up of 10 amino acids, end residues included.

This chain links TRBV5-4 with TRBJ2-1; TRBD2 matches 12 bases. Germline CDR1 and CDR2: SGHNT and YYREEE (reference sequence). This CDR3 is 15 amino acids long. With 4 bases clipped from V and 3 bases from J, the junction kept 2 bases outside the gene matches. This CDR3 reads CASSGGLAGYNEQFF. CDR3 DNA sequence: TGTGCCAGCAGCGGGGGACTAGCGGGCTACAATGAGCAGTTCTTC.

J is TRBJ1-1 and V is TRBV5-1; possible D gene TRBD1, 5 bases. Germline V gives CDR1 SGHRS, CDR2 YFSETQ. V lost 4 bases to trimming and J lost 0 bases, with 10 bases between them. The length of the CDR3 is 14 residues. In nucleotides, the CDR3 is TGCGCCAGCAGCCCGGGACGGATGAACACTGAAGCTTTCTTT. This codes for CASSPGRMNTEAFF.

The chain is built from TRBV28 and TRBJ1-3, with a possible D match to TRBD1 (6 bases). Trimming removed 4 bases at V and 8 bases at J, with 21 bases between. The CDR3 is made up of 16 amino acids. CDR1 and CDR2 (germline): MDHEN, SYDVKM. The CDR3 is CASSSAGAPGRHTIYF. CDR3 nucleotides: TGTGCCAGCAGTTCCGCGGGGGCACCGGGTCGTCACACCATATATTTT.

The rearrangement links TRBV7-3 to TRBJ1-5; the D gene is possibly TRBD1 (5 bases). The CDR3 has 15 residues. The V gene lost 2 bases and the J gene lost 10 bases, with 18 bases spanning the gap. Per the germline V gene, CDR1 is SGHTA and CDR2 is FQGTGA. Here the CDR3 reads CASSLQGGVGEPQHF. CDR3 nucleotide sequence: TGTGCCAGCAGCTTACAAGGAGGGGTGGGGGAACCCCAGCATTTT.

This clone was counted a single time. The chain recombines TRBV9 with TRBJ2-3, with D perhaps matching TRBD2 (5 bases). Trimming left V 0 bases short and J 2 bases short, with 13 bases between. The germline V gene has CDR1 SGDLS and CDR2 YYNGEE. This CDR3 is built from 16 residues. The CDR3: CASSVGSSGPTDTQYF. The CDR3 DNA is TGTGCCAGCAGCGTAGGTTCGAGCGGTCCCACAGATACGCAGTATTTT. Based on the CDR3 plus reference TRBV9 and TRBJ2-3, the full variable domain is DSGVTQTPKHLITATGQRVTLRCSPRSGDLSVYWYQQSLDQGLQFLIQYYNGEERAKGNILERFSAQQFPDLHSELNLSSLELGDSALYFCASSVGSSGPTDTQYFGPGTRLTVL.

The chain couples TRBV9 to TRBJ2-1; 11 bases are shared with TRBD2. Per the germline V gene, CDR1 is SGDLS and CDR2 is YYNGEE. The length of the CDR3 is 15 residues. The V and J ends lost 4 bases and 7 bases, in that order; junction bases with no gene match: 7. The CDR3 coding sequence is TGTGCCAGCAGCCCGGGACTAGCGGAGACGAATGAGCAGTTCTTC. It specifies CASSPGLAETNEQFF.

The chain is built from TRBV18 and TRBJ2-7; 12 bases are shared with TRBD2. The CDR3 runs to 15 residues. Losses at the gene ends were 3 bases for V and 1 base for J; bases not matched to a gene: 1. Germline values: CDR1 KGHSH, CDR2 LQKENI. CDR3 coding DNA: TGTGCCAGCTCACCCGGACTAGCGGGGTCCTACGAGCAGTACTTC. Protein product: CASSPGLAGSYEQYF.

The V call is TRBV7-2, the J call TRBJ2-3; D is possibly TRBD1 (5 bases). V lost 2 bases to trimming and J lost 6 bases, with 12 bases between them. CDR1 SGHTA and CDR2 FQGNSA come from the germline V gene. CDR3 length: 14 amino acids. CDR3 bases: TGTGCCAGCAGCTTAAAAGGGGCAAGGGATACGCAGTATTTT. Amino acids: CASSLKGARDTQYF. Together with reference TRBV7-2 and TRBJ2-3, the CDR3 gives the full variable domain: GAGVSQSPSNKVTEKGKDVELRCDPISGHTALYWYRQSLGQGLEFLIYFQGNSAPDKSGLPSDRFSAERTGGSVSTLTIQRTQQEDSAVYLCASSLKGARDTQYFGPGTRLTVL.

This clone appeared once. The chain carries TRBV7-2 and TRBJ2-1; no clear D gene. Germline-derived CDR1 and CDR2 are SGHTA and FQGNSA. V was clipped by 3 bases and J by 10 bases, with 13 bases between them. This CDR3 comprises 13 residues. The CDR3: CASSFSPLLEQFF. Written as DNA, the CDR3 is TGTGCCAGCAGCTTCTCCCCCCTTTTGGAGCAGTTCTTC.

This clone was seen a single time. The V and J genes are TRBV28 and TRBJ1-5; the D gene is possibly TRBD1 (6 bases). CDR1 is MDHEN and CDR2 is SYDVKM in the germline V gene. The CDR3 loop spans 16 amino acids. Trimming cost V 9 bases and J 3 bases, with 21 bases left between them. The CDR3 protein is CASYQVGGSLNQPQHF. CDR3 DNA: TGTGCCAGTTACCAAGTCGGGGGCTCTCTCAATCAGCCCCAGCATTTT.

The chain has TRBV7-3 and TRBJ2-2, with a tentative D call TRBD2 (6 bases). The CDR3 totals 15 residues. Germline V lookup: CDR1 SGHTA, CDR2 FQGTGA. V lost 2 bases to trimming and J lost 3 bases, with 10 bases between them. The DNA for the CDR3 is TGTGCCAGCAGCTTATACGGCGGGGACACCGGGGAGCTGTTTTTT. This sequence encodes CASSLYGGDTGELFF.

The J gene is TRBJ2-7, the V gene TRBV29-1, with D unclear. Per the germline V gene, CDR1 is SQVTM and CDR2 is ANQGSEA. The ends were cut back, 0 bases at V and 1 base at J, with 7 bases in the middle. The CDR3 loop spans 13 amino acids. In DNA, the CDR3 is TGCAGCGTTGAAGATCAGTTTTCCTACGAGCAGTACTTC. Residues: CSVEDQFSYEQYF.

The rearrangement joins TRBV2 to TRBJ2-7; TRBD2 matches 8 bases. Per germline, CDR1 SNHLY and CDR2 FYNNEI. The CDR3 runs to 15 residues. The V gene end was trimmed by 6 bases and the J gene end by 6 bases; junction bases not matched to a gene: 13. The CDR3 region has the DNA TGTGCCAGCAGGAAGGACAGCGGGAGTACCATCGAGCAGTACTTC. It yields the protein CASRKDSGSTIEQYF.

This chain links TRBV18 with TRBJ2-2, with D perhaps TRBD1 (6 bases). This CDR3 comprises 14 residues. With 6 bases removed from V and 5 bases from J, the gap between germline ends came to 13 bases. Germline loops: CDR1 KGHSH, CDR2 LQKENI. CDR3 nucleotide sequence: TGTGCCAGCTCGCAGCAGGGGACAACCGGGGAGCTGTTTTTT. Residues: CASSQQGTTGELFF.

The chain carries TRBV5-1 and TRBJ2-6; 14 bases fit TRBD2. V lost 4 bases, J lost 3 bases, and 6 bases stayed unmatched. Germline assignment: CDR1 SGHRS and CDR2 YFSETQ. CDR3 length: 18 residues. The CDR3 protein is CASSEGLAGVDGANVLTF. CDR3 DNA: TGCGCCAGCAGCGAGGGACTAGCGGGAGTGGATGGGGCCAACGTCCTGACTTTC.

The chain uses TRBV11-2 and TRBJ2-7; possible D gene TRBD2, 5 bases. The CDR3 loop spans 15 amino acids. The germline gives CDR1 SGHAT, CDR2 FQNNGV. V lost 5 bases, J lost 5 bases, and 19 bases lay in between. Here the CDR3 reads CASSRRFEGRNEQYF. CDR3 DNA: TGTGCCAGCAGCCGACGGTTTGAGGGCAGGAACGAGCAGTACTTC.

CDR3 amino acids: CASSLVPAQGSPEIEQFF. DNA for the CDR3: TGCGCCAGCAGCTTGGTACCCGCCCAGGGAAGCCCGGAGATTGAGCAGTTCTTC. The chain has TRBV5-1 and TRBJ2-1; the D gene is possibly TRBD1 (5 bases). This CDR3 spans 18 amino acids. CDR1 and CDR2 from the germline V gene are SGHRS and YFSETQ. Trimming pared 0 bases from V and 9 bases from J, leaving 25 bases between.

This chain links TRBV5-8 with TRBJ2-2; 8 bases are a match to TRBD1. The junction had 9 bases not matched to a gene; V was cut back by 2 bases and J by 3 bases. The CDR3 consists of 17 residues. Germline V gene sequence: CDR1 SGHTS, CDR2 YDEGEE. Here the CDR3 reads CASSFYRTGYYTGELFF. CDR3 nucleotide sequence: TGTGCCAGCAGCTTTTATCGGACAGGGTATTACACCGGGGAGCTGTTTTTT.

The gene calls are TRBV5-4 and TRBJ2-2, with TRBD2 matching 10 bases. The CDR3 runs to 16 residues. Germline V gene sequence: CDR1 SGHNT, CDR2 YYREEE (reference sequence). Trimming removed 3 bases from V and 7 bases from J; junction bases left unmatched: 9. The CDR3 DNA is TGTGCCAGCAGCTCCCGGCTAGCGGGAGTAAACGGGGAGCTGTTTTTT. It is translated as CASSSRLAGVNGELFF.

The sample holds one count of this clone. The rearrangement uses TRBV9 and TRBJ2-7, with TRBD2 matching 8 bases. This CDR3 region has 14 residues. Unmatched junction bases numbered 6, after V lost 4 bases and J lost 3 bases. The V gene's germline CDR1 is SGDLS and CDR2 YYNGEE. In DNA form, the CDR3 reads TGTGCCAGCAGCCCTCCAAGCGGGAGCTACGAGCAGTACTTC. The encoded protein is CASSPPSGSYEQYF.